This TCR beta chain comes out of a study of T cells in Graves' hyperthyroidism and ophthalmopathy. To note about this clonotype: What it binds is not known.

Template material for amplifying TCR beta CDR3 regions consisted of RNA transcripts. An initial round of RT-PCR targeting the TCR CDR3 relied on the HTBI primer set. From the multiplex PCR reads, TCRdb called clonotypes with MiXCR, one entry per CDR3 protein. The table lists 110,000 to 150,000 distinct CDR3 sequences, approximately 20% of them singletons. The study, taken as a whole, reports: Most clonotypes that expanded in the thyroid above 0.001 also showed up in blood. Ophthalmopathy cases were set apart from stable hyperthyroidism by a 13 V-J model.

V was trimmed by 3 bases and J by 2 bases, leaving 7 bases between them. Germline loops: CDR1 SGHAT, CDR2 FQNNGV. This CDR3 region has 14 residues. The genes are TRBV11-2 and TRBJ1-4; unclear D gene. The sequencing sample was made of blood. This clonotype originated in a woman in her forties or fifties with Graves' hyperthyroidism that later progressed to Graves' ophthalmopathy. Here the CDR3 reads CASSFSGTNEKLFF. Written as DNA, the CDR3 is TGTGCCAGCAGCTTCTCTGGGACTAATGAAAAACTGTTTTTT.